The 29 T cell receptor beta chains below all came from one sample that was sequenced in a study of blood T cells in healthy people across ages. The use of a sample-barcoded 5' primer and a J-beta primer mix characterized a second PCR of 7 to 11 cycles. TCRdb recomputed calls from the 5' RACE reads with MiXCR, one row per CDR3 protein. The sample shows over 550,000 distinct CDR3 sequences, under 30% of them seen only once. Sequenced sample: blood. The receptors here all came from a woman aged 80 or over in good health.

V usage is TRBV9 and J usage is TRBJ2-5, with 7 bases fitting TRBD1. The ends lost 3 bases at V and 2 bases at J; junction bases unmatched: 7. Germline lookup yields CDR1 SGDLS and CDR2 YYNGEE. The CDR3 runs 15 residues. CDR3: CASSESGQAQETQYF. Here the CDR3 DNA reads TGTGCCAGCAGCGAAAGCGGACAGGCTCAAGAGACCCAGTACTTC.

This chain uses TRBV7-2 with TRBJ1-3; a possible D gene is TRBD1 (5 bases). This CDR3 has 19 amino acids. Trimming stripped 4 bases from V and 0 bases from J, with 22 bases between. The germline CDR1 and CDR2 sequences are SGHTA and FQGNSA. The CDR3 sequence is CASSSTGTRDFSSGNTIYF. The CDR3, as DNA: TGTGCCAGCAGCTCCACCGGGACCCGAGATTTTAGCTCTGGAAACACCATATATTTT.

The CDR3 loop is CASSQRPGENDQPQHF. Written as DNA, the CDR3 is TGTGCCAGCAGCCAACGCCCCGGCGAGAACGATCAGCCCCAGCATTTT. This chain uses TRBV4-2 with TRBJ1-5; D gene unclear. Trimming cost V 2 bases and J 5 bases, with 16 bases left between them. The CDR3 has 16 residues. The germline V gene encodes CDR1 LGHNA and CDR2 YNFKEQ.

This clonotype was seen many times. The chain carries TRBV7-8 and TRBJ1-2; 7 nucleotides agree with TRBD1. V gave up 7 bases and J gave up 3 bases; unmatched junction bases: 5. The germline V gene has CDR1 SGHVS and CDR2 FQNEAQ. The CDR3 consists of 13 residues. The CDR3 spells CASTPGGDYGYTF. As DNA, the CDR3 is TGTGCCAGCACACCAGGGGGGGACTATGGCTACACCTTC. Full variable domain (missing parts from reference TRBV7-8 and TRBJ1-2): GAGVSQSPRYKVAKRGQDVALRCDPISGHVSLFWYQQALGQGPEFLTYFQNEAQLDKSGLPSDRFFAERPEGSVSTLKIQRTQQEDSAVYLCASTPGGDYGYTFGSGTRLTVV.

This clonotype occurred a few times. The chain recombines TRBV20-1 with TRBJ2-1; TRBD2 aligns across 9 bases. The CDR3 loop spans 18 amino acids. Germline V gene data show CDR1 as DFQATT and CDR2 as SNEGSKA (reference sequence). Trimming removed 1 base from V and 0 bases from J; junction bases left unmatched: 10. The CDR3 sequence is CSARVPAGGSSSYNEQFF. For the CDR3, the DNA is TGCAGTGCTAGAGTTCCAGCGGGGGGCTCTAGCTCCTACAATGAGCAGTTCTTC.

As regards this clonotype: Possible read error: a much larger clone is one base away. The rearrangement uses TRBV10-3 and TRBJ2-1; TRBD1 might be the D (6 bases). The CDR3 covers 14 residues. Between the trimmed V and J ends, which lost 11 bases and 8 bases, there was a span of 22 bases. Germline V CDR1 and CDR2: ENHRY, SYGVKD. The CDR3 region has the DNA TGTGCCTCCCGGAGGCGGAGGACAGAAGATGAGCAGTTCTTC. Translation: CASRRRRTEDEQFF.

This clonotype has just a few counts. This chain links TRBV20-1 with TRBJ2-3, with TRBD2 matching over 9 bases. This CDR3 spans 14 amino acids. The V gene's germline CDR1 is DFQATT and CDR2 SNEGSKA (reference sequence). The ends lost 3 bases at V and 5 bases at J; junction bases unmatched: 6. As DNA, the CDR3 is TGCAGTGCTAGGGTAGCGGGGGTTCAAGATACGCAGTATTTT. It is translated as CSARVAGVQDTQYF.

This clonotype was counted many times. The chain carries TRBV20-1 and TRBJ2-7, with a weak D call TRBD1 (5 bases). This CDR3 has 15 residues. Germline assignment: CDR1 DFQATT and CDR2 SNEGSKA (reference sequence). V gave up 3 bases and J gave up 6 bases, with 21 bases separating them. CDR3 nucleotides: TGCAGTGCTAGCTCGTCTGGCAGGGTTAATGTCGAGCAGTACTTC. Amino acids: CSASSSGRVNVEQYF.

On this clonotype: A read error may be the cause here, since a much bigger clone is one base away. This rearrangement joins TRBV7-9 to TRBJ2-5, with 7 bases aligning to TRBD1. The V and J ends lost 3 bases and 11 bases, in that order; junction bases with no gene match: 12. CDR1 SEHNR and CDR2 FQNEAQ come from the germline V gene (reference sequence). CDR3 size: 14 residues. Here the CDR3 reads CASSFRDSNNEQYF. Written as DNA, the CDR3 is TGTGCCAGCAGCTTTAGGGACAGCAACAATGAGCAGTACTTC.

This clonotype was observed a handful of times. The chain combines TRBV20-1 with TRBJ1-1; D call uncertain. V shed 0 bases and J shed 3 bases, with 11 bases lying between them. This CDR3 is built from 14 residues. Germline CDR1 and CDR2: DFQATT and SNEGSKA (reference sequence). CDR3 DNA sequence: TGCAGTGCTAGAGATGGCAGGTGGGACACTGAAGCTTTCTTT. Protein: CSARDGRWDTEAFF.

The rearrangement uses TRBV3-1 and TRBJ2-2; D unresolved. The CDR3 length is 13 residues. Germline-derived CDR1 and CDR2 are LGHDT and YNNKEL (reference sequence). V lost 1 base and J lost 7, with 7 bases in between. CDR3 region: CASSQVVGGELFF. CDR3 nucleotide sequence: TGTGCCAGCAGCCAAGTAGTCGGCGGGGAGCTGTTTTTT.

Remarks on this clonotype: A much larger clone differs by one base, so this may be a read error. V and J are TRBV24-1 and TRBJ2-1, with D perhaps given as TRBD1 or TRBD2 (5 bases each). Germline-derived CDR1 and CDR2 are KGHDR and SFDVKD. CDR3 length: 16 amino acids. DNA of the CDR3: TGTGCCGCCAGTGAGGCTGGGACCTCCACGAACAATGAGCAGTTCTTC. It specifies CAASEAGTSTNNEQFF.

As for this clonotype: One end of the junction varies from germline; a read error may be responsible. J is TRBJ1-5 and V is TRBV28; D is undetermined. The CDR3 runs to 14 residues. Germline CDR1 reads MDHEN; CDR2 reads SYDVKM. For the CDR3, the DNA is TGTGCCAGCAGTTTGGCGGGGTCCAATCAGCCCCGGCATTTT. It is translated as CASSLAGSNQPRHF.

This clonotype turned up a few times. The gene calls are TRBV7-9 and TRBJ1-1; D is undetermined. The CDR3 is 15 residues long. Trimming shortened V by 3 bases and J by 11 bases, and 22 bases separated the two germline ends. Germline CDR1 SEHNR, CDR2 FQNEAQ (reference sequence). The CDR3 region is CASSFQDVRVSDAFF. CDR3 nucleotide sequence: TGTGCCAGCAGCTTCCAGGATGTTCGGGTCTCGGACGCTTTCTTT.

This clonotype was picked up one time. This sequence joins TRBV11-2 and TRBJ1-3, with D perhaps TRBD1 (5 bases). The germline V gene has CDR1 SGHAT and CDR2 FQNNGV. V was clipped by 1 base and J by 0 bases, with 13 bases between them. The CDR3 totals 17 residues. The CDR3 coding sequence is TGTGCCAGCAGCTTAGCATCGGGACTGTACTCTGGAAACACCATATATTTT. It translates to CASSLASGLYSGNTIYF.

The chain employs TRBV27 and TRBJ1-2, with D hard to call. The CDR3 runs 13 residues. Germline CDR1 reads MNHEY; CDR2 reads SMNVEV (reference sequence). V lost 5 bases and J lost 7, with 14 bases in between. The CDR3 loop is CASSTQLGSGYTF. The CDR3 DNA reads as TGTGCCAGCAGTACTCAATTGGGAAGTGGCTACACCTTC.

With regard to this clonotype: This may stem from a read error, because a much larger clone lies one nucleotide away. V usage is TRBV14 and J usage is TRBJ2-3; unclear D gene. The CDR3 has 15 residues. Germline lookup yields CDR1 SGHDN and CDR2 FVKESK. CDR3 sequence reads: CASSQGIRGTATQYF. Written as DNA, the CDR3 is TGTGCCAGCAGCCAAGGAATTAGAGGCACAGCTACGCAGTATTTT.

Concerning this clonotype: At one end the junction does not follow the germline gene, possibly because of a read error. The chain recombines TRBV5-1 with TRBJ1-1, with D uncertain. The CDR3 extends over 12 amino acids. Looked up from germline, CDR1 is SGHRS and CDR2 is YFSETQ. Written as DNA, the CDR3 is TGCGCCAACAGCCCCTCGGGGACTGAAGCTTTCTTT. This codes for CANSPSGTEAFF.

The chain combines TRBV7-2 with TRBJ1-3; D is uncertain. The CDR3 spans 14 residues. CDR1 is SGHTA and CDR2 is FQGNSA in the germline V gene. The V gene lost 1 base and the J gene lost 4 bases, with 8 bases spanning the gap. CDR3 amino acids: CASSLGQAGNTIYF. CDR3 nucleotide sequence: TGTGCCAGCAGCTTAGGCCAGGCCGGAAACACCATATATTTT.

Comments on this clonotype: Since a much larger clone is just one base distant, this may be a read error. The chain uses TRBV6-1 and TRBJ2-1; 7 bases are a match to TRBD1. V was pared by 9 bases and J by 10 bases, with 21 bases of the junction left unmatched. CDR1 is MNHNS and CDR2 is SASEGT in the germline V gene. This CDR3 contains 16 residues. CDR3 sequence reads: CASRSHPSDRFDEQFF. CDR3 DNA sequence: TGTGCCAGTAGGTCACACCCATCGGACAGGTTCGACGAGCAGTTCTTC.

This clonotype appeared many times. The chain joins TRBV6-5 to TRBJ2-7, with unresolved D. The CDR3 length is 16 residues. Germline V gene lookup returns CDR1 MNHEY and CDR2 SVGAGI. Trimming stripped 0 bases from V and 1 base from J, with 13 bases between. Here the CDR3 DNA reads TGTGCCAGCAGTTACTCGCTCCCGGGCCAATCCTACGAGCAGTACTTC. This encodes CASSYSLPGQSYEQYF.

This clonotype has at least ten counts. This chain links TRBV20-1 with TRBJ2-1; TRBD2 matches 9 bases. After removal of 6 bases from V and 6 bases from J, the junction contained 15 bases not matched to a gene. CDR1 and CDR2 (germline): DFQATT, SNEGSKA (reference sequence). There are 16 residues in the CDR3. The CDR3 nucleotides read TGCAGTGCATACGGCGGGGGGGGTGGAGGGGGCAATGAGCAGTTCTTC. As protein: CSAYGGGGGGGNEQFF.

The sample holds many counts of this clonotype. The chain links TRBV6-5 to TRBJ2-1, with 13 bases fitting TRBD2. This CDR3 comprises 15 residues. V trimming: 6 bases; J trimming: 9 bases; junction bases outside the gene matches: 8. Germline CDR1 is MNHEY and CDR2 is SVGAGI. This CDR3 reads CASSRLAGGRSEQFF. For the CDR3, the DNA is TGTGCCAGCAGCAGACTAGCGGGGGGCCGTAGTGAGCAGTTCTTC.

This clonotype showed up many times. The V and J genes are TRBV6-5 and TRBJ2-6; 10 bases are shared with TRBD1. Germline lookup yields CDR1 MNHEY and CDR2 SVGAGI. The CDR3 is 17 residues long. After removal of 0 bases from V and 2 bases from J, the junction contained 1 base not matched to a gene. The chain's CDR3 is CASSYSGQGAGANVLTF. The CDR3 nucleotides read TGTGCCAGCAGTTACTCCGGACAGGGGGCTGGGGCCAACGTCCTGACTTTC.

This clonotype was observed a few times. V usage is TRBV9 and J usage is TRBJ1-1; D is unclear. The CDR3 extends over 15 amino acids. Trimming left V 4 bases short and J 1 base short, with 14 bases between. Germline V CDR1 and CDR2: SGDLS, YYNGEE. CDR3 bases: TGTGCCAGCAGCTTCCAGCAGGCCCCGAACACTGAAGCTTTCTTT. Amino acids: CASSFQQAPNTEAFF. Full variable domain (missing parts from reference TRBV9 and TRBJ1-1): DSGVTQTPKHLITATGQRVTLRCSPRSGDLSVYWYQQSLDQGLQFLIQYYNGEERAKGNILERFSAQQFPDLHSELNLSSLELGDSALYFCASSFQQAPNTEAFFGQGTRLTVV.

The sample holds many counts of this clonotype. In DNA, the CDR3 is TGTGCCAGCAGCGTAGGTGCAGACCCCTTTACCTCTGGGGCCAACGTCCTGACTTTC. It codes for CASSVGADPFTSGANVLTF. The rearrangement uses TRBV9 and TRBJ2-6; D call uncertain. This CDR3 contains 19 residues. The germline V gene has CDR1 SGDLS and CDR2 YYNGEE. V was cut by 0 bases and J by 0 bases, with 16 bases left in between.

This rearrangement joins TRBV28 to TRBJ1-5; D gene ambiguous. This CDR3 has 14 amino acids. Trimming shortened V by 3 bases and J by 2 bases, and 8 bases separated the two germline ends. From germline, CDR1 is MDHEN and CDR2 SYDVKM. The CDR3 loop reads CASSLWEGNQPQHF. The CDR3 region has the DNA TGTGCCAGCAGTTTGTGGGAGGGCAATCAGCCCCAGCATTTT.

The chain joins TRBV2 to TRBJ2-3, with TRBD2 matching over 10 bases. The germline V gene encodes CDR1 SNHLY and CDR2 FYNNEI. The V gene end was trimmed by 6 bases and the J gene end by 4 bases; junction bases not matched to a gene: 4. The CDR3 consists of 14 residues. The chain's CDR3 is CASRERGGADTQYF. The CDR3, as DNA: TGTGCCAGCAGGGAGCGGGGGGGCGCAGATACGCAGTATTTT. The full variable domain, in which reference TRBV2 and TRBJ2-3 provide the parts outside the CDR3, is EPEVTQTPSHQVTQMGQEVILRCVPISNHLYFYWYRQILGQKVEFLVSFYNNEISEKSEIFDDQFSVERPDGSNFTLKIRSTKLEDSAMYFCASRERGGADTQYFGPGTRLTVL.

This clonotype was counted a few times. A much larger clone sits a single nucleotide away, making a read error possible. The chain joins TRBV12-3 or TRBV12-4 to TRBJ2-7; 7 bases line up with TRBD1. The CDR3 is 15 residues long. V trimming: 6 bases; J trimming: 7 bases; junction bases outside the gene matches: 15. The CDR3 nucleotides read TGTGCCAGCAGCCTATCGACAGGGATGGTCAATGAGCAGTACTTC. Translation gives CASSLSTGMVNEQYF.